Presented here are 4 T cell receptor beta chains from one specimen sequenced in a study of beta chain features in type 1 diabetes. The study's findings and limits: People with Type 1 diabetes carried modestly yet significantly shorter TCRB CDR3s in all four CD4+ subsets.

Their target antigens are unknown. Investigators reverse transcribed all isolated RNA, so they sequenced expressed TCRB transcripts. Here immunoSEQ multiplex PCR was the method, and the copy in TCRdb shows in-frame clones only, minus some. The sample includes 300,000 to 350,000 clones, approximately 9.9% of them seen just once. Input material: central memory CD4+ T cells from blood. Every receptor here comes from a man aged 30 to 39 with type 1 diabetes.

This clone was counted many times. The chain combines TRBV5-6 with TRBJ2-3; TRBD1 agrees at 10 bases. After removal of 0 bases from V and 3 bases from J, the junction contained 7 bases not matched to a gene. The CDR3 loop spans 17 amino acids. Per the germline V gene, CDR1 is SGHDT and CDR2 is YYEEEE. The CDR3 region is CASSLDGTGVVTDTQYF. The CDR3 coding sequence is TGTGCCAGCAGCTTGGACGGGACAGGGGTAGTGACAGATACGCAGTATTTT.

The chain carries TRBV7-9 and TRBJ1-4, with 10 bases fitting TRBD1. CDR1 and CDR2 from the germline V gene are SEHNR and FQNEAQ (reference sequence). Trimming cost V 2 bases and J 7 bases; bases outside gene matches: 4. This CDR3 is 15 amino acids long. This CDR3 is CASSLTGQGGEKLFF. The CDR3 DNA sequence: TGTGCCAGCAGCTTAACCGGACAGGGGGGTGAAAAACTGTTTTTT.

This clone was counted a few times. This chain connects TRBV7-9 to TRBJ2-6, with a tentative D call TRBD1 (6 bases). Deletions cut 5 bases from V and 0 bases from J, with 14 bases between. Looked up from germline, CDR1 is SEHNR and CDR2 is FQNEAQ (reference sequence). This CDR3 spans 17 amino acids. CDR3 protein: CASSHGTYPSGANVLTF. The CDR3 coding sequence is TGTGCCAGCAGCCACGGGACATATCCCTCTGGGGCCAACGTCCTGACTTTC.

This clone has only a few counts. The chain recombines TRBV14 with TRBJ2-4; D ambiguous. CDR1 is SGHDN, CDR2 FVKESK, per germline. The CDR3 is made up of 13 amino acids. V gave up 4 bases and J gave up 1 base, with 5 bases separating them. The CDR3 sequence is CASSRDAKNIQYF. The CDR3 DNA sequence: TGTGCCAGCAGCCGGGATGCCAAAAACATTCAGTACTTC.